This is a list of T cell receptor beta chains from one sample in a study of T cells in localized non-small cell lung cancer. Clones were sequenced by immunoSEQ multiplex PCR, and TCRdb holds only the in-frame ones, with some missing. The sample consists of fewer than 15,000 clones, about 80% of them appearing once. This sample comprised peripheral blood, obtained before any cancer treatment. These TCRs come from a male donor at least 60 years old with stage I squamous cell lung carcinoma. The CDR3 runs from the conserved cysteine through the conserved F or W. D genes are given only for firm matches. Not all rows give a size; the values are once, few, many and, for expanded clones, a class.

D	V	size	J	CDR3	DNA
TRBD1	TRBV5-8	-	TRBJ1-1	CASSRRTGAITEAFF	TGTGCCAGCAGCCGTCGGACAGGGGCGATCACTGAAGCTTTCTTT
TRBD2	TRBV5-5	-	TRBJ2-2	CASSPTSGGATGELFF	TGTGCCAGCAGCCCGACTAGCGGGGGTGCCACCGGGGAGCTGTTTTTT
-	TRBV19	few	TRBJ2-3	CASSMEDSTDTQYF	TGTGCCAGTAGTATGGAGGACTCCACAGATACGCAGTATTTT
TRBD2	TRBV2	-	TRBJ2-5	CASSETGGTQYF	TGTGCCAGCAGTGAAACGGGGGGGACCCAGTACTTC
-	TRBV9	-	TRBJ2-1	CASSAFLSGSSYNEQFF	TGTGCCAGCAGCGCTTTCCTTAGCGGAAGCTCCTACAATGAGCAGTTCTTC
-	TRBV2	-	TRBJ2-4	CASILDRETVTEYF	-
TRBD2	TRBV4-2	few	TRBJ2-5	CASSQGGGQETQYF	TGTGCCAGCAGCCAAGGGGGGGGCCAAGAGACCCAGTACTTC
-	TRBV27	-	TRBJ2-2	CASSLSFPGPQRGGELFF	TGTGCCAGCAGTTTATCTTTCCCGGGACCCCAAAGGGGCGGGGAGCTGTTTTTT
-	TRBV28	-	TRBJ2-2	CASSIQTGELFF	TGTGCCAGCAGTATCCAAACCGGGGAGCTGTTTTTT
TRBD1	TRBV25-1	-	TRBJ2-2	CASSAGTGYTGELFF	TGTGCCAGCAGTGCCGGGACAGGGTACACCGGGGAGCTGTTTTTT
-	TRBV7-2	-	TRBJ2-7	CASSLGIGKTYEQYF	TGTGCCAGCAGCTTAGGCATCGGGAAAACCTACGAGCAGTATTTC
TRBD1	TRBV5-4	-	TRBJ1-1	CASSRDRNTEAFF	TGTGCCAGCAGCCGGGACAGGAACACTGAAGCTTTCTTT
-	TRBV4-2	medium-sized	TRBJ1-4	CASSQGYEKLFF	TGTGCCAGCAGCCAAGGGTATGAAAAACTGTTTTTT
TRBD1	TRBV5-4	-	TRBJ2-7	CASSKTGTGSYEQYF	TGTGCCAGCAGCAAAACCGGGACAGGCTCCTACGAGCAGTACTTC
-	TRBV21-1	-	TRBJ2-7	CASSTLAGEVYEQYF	TGTGCCAGCAGCACACTAGCGGGGGAGGTATACGAGCAGTACTTC
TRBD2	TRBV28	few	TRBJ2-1	CASSRTSGPYNEQFF	TGTGCCAGCAGTCGGACTAGCGGCCCCTACAATGAGCAGTTCTTC
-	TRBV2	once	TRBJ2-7	CASSDRRSGSYEQYF	TGTGCCAGCAGTGATAGGCGAAGTGGGTCCTACGAGCAGTACTTC
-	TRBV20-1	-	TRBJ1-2	CSVSREDGYTF	TGCAGTGTGTCCAGGGAGGATGGCTACACCTTC
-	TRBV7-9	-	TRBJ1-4	CASSPPTGLNEKLFF	TGTGCCAGCAGCCCCCCGACAGGCCTTAATGAAAAACTGTTTTTT
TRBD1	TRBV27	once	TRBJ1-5	CASSSGQGFGNQPQHF	TGTGCCAGCAGTTCGGGACAGGGGTTTGGAAATCAGCCCCAGCATTTT
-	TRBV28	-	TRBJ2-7	CASSPRARGYEQYF	TGTGCCAGCAGCCCCCGCGCGAGGGGGTACGAGCAGTACTTC
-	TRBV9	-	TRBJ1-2	CASTYRDGAGYTF	TGTGCCAGCACCTACAGGGACGGTGCAGGCTACACCTTC
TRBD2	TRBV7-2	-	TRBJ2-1	CASSPSGLAVGSQFF	TGTGCCAGCAGCCCCTCGGGACTAGCGGTAGGGTCGCAGTTCTTC
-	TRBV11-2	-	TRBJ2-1	CASSLDTGRSYNEQFF	TGTGCCAGCAGCTTAGATACGGGTCGCTCCTACAATGAGCAGTTCTTC
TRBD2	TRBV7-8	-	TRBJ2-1	CASSLAGGFHEQFF	TGTGCCAGCAGCTTAGCGGGAGGGTTCCATGAGCAGTTCTTC
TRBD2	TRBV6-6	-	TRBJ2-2	CASSLLAGNGELFF	TGTGCCAGCAGTCTGCTAGCGGGCAACGGGGAGCTGTTTTTT
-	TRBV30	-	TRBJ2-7	CAWSASKVYEQYF	TGTGCCTGGAGTGCATCGAAGGTCTACGAGCAGTACTTC
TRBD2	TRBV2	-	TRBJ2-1	CARGGLAGYNEQFF	TGTGCCAGGGGAGGACTAGCGGGTTACAATGAGCAGTTCTTC
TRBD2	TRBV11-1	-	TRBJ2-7	CASSLGWTSGSRNYEQYF	TGTGCCAGCAGCTTAGGATGGACTAGCGGGAGTCGAAACTACGAGCAGTACTTC
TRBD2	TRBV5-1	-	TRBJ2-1	CASSLGLAEDNEQFF	TGCGCCAGCAGCTTGGGCCTAGCGGAGGACAATGAGCAGTTCTTC
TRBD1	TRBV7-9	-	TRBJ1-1	CASSLDRGPGSTEAFF	TGTGCCAGCAGCTTAGACAGGGGGCCAGGGAGCACTGAAGCTTTCTTT
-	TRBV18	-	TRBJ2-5	CASSPIGEGETQYF	TGTGCCAGCTCACCAATTGGCGAGGGCGAGACCCAGTACTTC
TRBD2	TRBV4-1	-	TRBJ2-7	CASSQDLAGGIEQYF	TGCGCCAGCAGCCAAGATCTAGCGGGAGGAATAGAGCAGTACTTC
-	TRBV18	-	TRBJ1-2	CASSQTRAPGHYGYTF	TGTGCCAGCTCACAAACACGGGCCCCCGGACACTATGGCTACACCTTC
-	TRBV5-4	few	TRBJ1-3	CASSPITGNTIYF	TGTGCCAGCAGCCCAATCACTGGAAACACCATATATTTT
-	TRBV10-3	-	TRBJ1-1	CAISESGPGRTEAFF	TGTGCCATCAGTGAGTCAGGACCCGGGAGGACTGAAGCTTTCTTT
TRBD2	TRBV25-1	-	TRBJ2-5	CASSALPGRGMIETQYF	TGTGCCAGCAGTGCGTTGCCCGGGAGGGGAATGATCGAGACCCAGTACTTC
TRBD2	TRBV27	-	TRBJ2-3	CASSFLAGEHTDTQYF	TGTGCCAGCAGTTTTTTAGCGGGGGAGCACACAGATACGCAGTATTTT
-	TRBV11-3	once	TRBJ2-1	CASSLTIDNEQFF	TGTGCCAGCTCCCTGACAATTGACAATGAGCAGTTCTTC
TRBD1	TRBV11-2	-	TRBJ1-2	CASSLEVRGHGYTF	TGTGCCAGCAGCTTAGAAGTCAGGGGGCATGGCTACACCTTC
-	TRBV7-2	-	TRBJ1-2	CASSLGQSYGYTF	TGTGCCAGCAGCTTAGGGCAGAGCTATGGCTACACCTTC
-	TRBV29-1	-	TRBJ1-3	CTGGEGNTIYF	TGCACCGGGGGCGAGGGAAACACCATATATTTT
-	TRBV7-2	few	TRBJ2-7	CASSKRGRGRDEQYF	TGTGCCAGCAGCAAAAGGGGACGAGGCAGGGACGAGCAGTACTTC
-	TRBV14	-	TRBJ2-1	CASSPRQYNEQFF	TGTGCCAGCAGCCCCCGGCAATACAATGAGCAGTTCTTC
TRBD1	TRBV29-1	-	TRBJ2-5	CSVEDRGLRETQYF	TGCAGCGTTGAGGACAGGGGGCTCCGGGAGACCCAGTACTTC
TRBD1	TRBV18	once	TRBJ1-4	CASSLLSSGTGNEKLFF	TGTGCCAGCTCACTGCTATCCTCCGGGACAGGGAATGAAAAACTGTTTTTT
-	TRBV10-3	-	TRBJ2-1	CATQDNEQFF	TGTGCCACCCAGGACAATGAGCAGTTCTTC
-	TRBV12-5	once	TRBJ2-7	CASGLGYSYEQYF	TGTGCTAGTGGTTTAGGCTACTCCTACGAGCAGTACTTC
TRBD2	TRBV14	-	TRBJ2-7	CASSQDLLGLADYEQYF	TGTGCCAGCAGCCAAGATTTATTGGGACTAGCGGACTACGAGCAGTACTTC
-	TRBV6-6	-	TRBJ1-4	CATGPGGEKLFF	TGTGCCACGGGGCCGGGTGGTGAAAAACTGTTTTTT